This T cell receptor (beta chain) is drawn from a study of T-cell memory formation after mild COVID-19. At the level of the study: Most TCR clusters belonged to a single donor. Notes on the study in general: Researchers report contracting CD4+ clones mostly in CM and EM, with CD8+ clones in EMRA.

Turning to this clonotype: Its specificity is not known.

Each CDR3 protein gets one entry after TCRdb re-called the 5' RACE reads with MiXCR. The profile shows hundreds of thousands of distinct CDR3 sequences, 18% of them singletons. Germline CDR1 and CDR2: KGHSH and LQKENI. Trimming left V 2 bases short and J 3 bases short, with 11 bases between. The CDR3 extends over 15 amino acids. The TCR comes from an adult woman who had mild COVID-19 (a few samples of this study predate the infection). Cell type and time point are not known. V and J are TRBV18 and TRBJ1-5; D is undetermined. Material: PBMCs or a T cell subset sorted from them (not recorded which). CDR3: CASSPTGNYNQPQHF. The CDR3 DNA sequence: TGTGCCAGCTCACCAACCGGGAACTACAATCAGCCCCAGCATTTT.